This TCR beta chain stems from a study of cytomegalovirus exposure and HLA in healthy donors. Findings of the study overall: Generally TCR sequences proved uncommon, though certain public TCRs appeared in numerous donors.

Notes on this clone: Its target is unknown.

The CDR3 has 15 amino acids. The germline gives CDR1 LNHDA, CDR2 SQIVND (reference sequence). The V end was cut by 3 bases, the J end by 0 bases, with 9 bases between. Despite likely unrecorded immune exposures, the donors were nominally healthy at the time of sampling. Vbeta (60) and Jbeta (13) primers were used in the PCR. Sequenced by immunoSEQ multiplex PCR; TCRdb stores in-frame clones only, minus some. The repertoire has under 200,000 clones, approximately 84% of them found once; the top ten carry 0.35% to 0.45%. The rearrangement links TRBV19 to TRBJ1-3; no clear D. This sequence was found in a boy aged 2 to 9 in good health and CMV-seronegative. Sequencing was performed on PBMCs. The CDR3: CASSMSGISGNTIYF. As DNA, the CDR3 is TGTGCCAGTAGTATGTCGGGGATCTCTGGAAACACCATATATTTT.